Each of the 7 T cell receptor beta chains below was sequenced from the same sample in a study of T cell repertoires in cytomegalovirus infection (dated by TCRdb to the late 2010s). Instrument on record: Illumina HiSeq 1500. Using fastp trimming at Q25 and MiXCR clonotype assembly, TCRdb reanalyzed the public sequencing data and kept in-frame beta chains. CDR3 protein duplicates are merged, each entry listing the most common genes and DNA. The sample has a few hundred thousand distinct CDR3 sequences on record, more than 9% of them singletons. The ten most abundant clones make up approximately 4.7% of the sample. Sequencing was done on a sample of PBMCs. The receptors derive from a human donor in good health (CMV status not recorded). Some clones in this sample may be carry-over from other donors' samples.

The chain is built from TRBV19 and TRBJ2-1; 7 nucleotides align to TRBD2. From germline, CDR1 is LNHDA and CDR2 SQIVND (reference sequence). This CDR3 region has 14 residues. The V segment lost 0 bases and the J segment 10 bases; nucleotides outside the gene matches: 6. CDR3 bases: TGTGCCAGTAGTATAGACCCCAACGGGGGGGAGCAGTTCTTC. This translates into CASSIDPNGGEQFF.

This clonotype has just a few counts. V and J are TRBV6-1 and TRBJ1-5; D possibly corresponds to TRBD1 (5 bases). The CDR3 spans 12 residues. Germline V gene sequence: CDR1 MNHNS, CDR2 SASEGT. V lost 4 bases, J lost 5 bases, and 6 bases lay in between. The CDR3, as DNA: TGTGCCAGCAGTGGGACATATCAGCCCCAGCATTTT. It translates to CASSGTYQPQHF.

This clonotype has ten or more counts. The rearrangement uses TRBV28 and TRBJ2-7; D gene unclear. The CDR3 extends over 11 amino acids. CDR1 MDHEN and CDR2 SYDVKM come from the germline V gene. Trimming cost V 7 bases and J 7 bases, with 11 bases left between them. CDR3 loop: CASTSPGEQYF. The CDR3 DNA follows: TGTGCCAGCACGTCCCCGGGTGAGCAGTACTTC.

This clonotype was seen many times. The gene calls are TRBV4-1 and TRBJ2-7; D possibly corresponds to TRBD1 (5 bases). Trimming removed 4 bases from V and 3 bases from J, with 13 bases in between. The germline CDR1 and CDR2 sequences are MGHRA and YSYEKL. The CDR3 is 14 amino acids. The CDR3 loop is CASSRQSPGYEQYF. The CDR3 nucleotides read TGCGCCAGCAGCCGACAGAGTCCCGGCTACGAGCAGTACTTC.

This rearrangement joins TRBV28 to TRBJ1-5; the D gene is possibly TRBD1 (5 bases). V was pared by 8 bases and J by 3 bases, with 14 bases between. Germline V gene lookup returns CDR1 MDHEN and CDR2 SYDVKM. The CDR3 length is 14 residues. CDR3 nucleotides: TGTGCCAGCCGGACAAGGGTCAACAATCAGCCCCAGCATTTT. It specifies CASRTRVNNQPQHF.

This clonotype was seen a handful of times. The V call is TRBV7-2, the J call TRBJ2-1; no definite D call. The CDR3 is 13 amino acids. With 2 bases removed from V and 10 bases from J, the gap between germline ends came to 12 bases. The V gene's germline CDR1 is SGHTA and CDR2 FQGNSA. CDR3 region: CASSLYRIAEQFF. The CDR3 coding sequence is TGTGCCAGCAGCTTATATAGGATAGCCGAGCAGTTCTTC.

V usage is TRBV5-1 and J usage is TRBJ2-3; 11 positions match TRBD2. This CDR3 contains 15 residues. With 5 bases clipped from V and 0 bases from J, the junction kept 2 bases outside the gene matches. CDR1 is SGHRS, CDR2 YFSETQ, per germline. CDR3 bases: TGCGCCAGCAGATGGACTAGCGGGAGCACAGATACGCAGTATTTT. Protein sequence: CASRWTSGSTDTQYF.